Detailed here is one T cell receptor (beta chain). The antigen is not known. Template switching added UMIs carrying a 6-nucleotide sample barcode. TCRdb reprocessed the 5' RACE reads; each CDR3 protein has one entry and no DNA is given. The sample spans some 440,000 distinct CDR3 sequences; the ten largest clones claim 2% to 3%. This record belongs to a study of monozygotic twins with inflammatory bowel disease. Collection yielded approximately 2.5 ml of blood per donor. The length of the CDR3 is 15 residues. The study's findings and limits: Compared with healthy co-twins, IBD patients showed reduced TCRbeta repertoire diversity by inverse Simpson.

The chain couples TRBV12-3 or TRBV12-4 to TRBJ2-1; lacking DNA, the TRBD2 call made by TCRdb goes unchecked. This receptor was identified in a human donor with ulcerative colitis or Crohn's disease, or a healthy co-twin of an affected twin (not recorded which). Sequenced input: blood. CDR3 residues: CASSGPGGPHNEQFF.